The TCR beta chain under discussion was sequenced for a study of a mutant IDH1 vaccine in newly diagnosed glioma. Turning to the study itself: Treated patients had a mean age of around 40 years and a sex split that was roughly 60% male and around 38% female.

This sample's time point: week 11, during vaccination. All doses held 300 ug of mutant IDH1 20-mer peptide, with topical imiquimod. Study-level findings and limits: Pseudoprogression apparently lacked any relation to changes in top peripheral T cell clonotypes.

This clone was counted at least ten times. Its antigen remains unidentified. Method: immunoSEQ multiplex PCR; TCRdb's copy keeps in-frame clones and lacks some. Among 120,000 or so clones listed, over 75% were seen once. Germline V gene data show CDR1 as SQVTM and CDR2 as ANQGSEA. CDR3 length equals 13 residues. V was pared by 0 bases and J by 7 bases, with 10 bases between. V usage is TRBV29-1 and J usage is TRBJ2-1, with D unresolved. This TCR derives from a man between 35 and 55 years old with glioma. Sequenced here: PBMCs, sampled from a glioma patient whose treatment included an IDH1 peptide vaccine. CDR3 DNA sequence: TGCAGCGTTGAAGAAGGAGCCCTGAATGAGCAGTTCTTC. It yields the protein CSVEEGALNEQFF.